The rows below give T cell receptor beta chains drawn from one sample of a study of T-cell reconstitution after alpha-beta-depleted transplantation in children. TCRdb analysed the PCR reads with MiXCR anew, one entry per CDR3 protein. The sample holds some 600,000 distinct CDR3 sequences; over 10% are singletons and the top ten take around 2%. Sequences were derived from PBMCs, mostly from graft donor cells, sampled 360 days after TCRalphabeta/CD19-depleted stem cell transplant. The receptor set was obtained from a male patient younger than 18 who had a stem cell transplant for acute myeloid leukemia, so the T cells may come from the graft donor. Both conserved end residues are part of each CDR3. Each record gives: clone size, D gene, V gene, J gene, CDR3 protein, CDR3 DNA. D genes are given only for firm matches. Clone size is stated in some rows and not others, as once, few, many or a class when expanded.

NA,NA,TRBV12-3/TRBV12-4,TRBJ1-1,CASSLAEANTEAFF,TGTGCCAGCAGTTTGGCGGAAGCGAACACTGAAGCTTTCTTT
NA,NA,TRBV30,TRBJ2-1,CAWGVGSQPREQFF,TGTGCCTGGGGAGTTGGATCCCAACCCCGTGAGCAGTTCTTC
few,TRBD1,TRBV28,TRBJ2-7,CASSPFRDRGYEQYF,TGTGCCAGCAGTCCGTTCCGTGACAGGGGCTACGAGCAGTACTTC
NA,TRBD2,TRBV28,TRBJ2-1,CASSGRGYNEQFF,TGTGCCAGTAGCGGGAGGGGGTACAATGAGCAGTTCTTC
few,NA,TRBV10-3,TRBJ1-5,CAISESNIRQGKNQPQHF,TGTGCCATCAGTGAGTCGAATATCAGGCAGGGAAAGAATCAGCCCCAGCATTTT
NA,NA,TRBV4-3,TRBJ2-7,CASSQEGSISYEQYF,TGCGCCAGCAGCCAAGAGGGGAGCATATCCTACGAGCAGTACTTC
few,NA,TRBV28,TRBJ2-6,CASIATVPGANVLTF,TGTGCCAGCATCGCGACAGTTCCAGGGGCCAACGTCCTGACTTTC
few,NA,TRBV6-1,TRBJ1-3,CASSRISPTGTSGNTIYF,TGTGCCAGCAGCCGCATCTCCCCGACAGGAACTTCTGGAAACACCATATATTTT
NA,TRBD2,TRBV6-2/TRBV6-3,TRBJ2-7,CASTRLAGVPYEQYF,TGTGCCAGCACTCGACTAGCGGGAGTTCCGTACGAGCAGTACTTC
few,NA,TRBV4-1,TRBJ2-7,CASSQVDTFSYEQYF,TGCGCCAGCAGCCAAGTGGACACGTTCTCCTACGAGCAGTACTTC
few,NA,TRBV29-1,TRBJ2-4,CSVGGVGIQYF,TGCAGCGTTGGGGGGGTGGGCATTCAGTACTTC
NA,NA,TRBV2,TRBJ2-3,CASSEDIGTDTQYF,TGTGCCAGCAGTGAAGATATAGGCACAGATACGCAGTATTTT
NA,NA,TRBV5-5,TRBJ2-5,CASSPPGQSPLF,TGTGCCAGCAGTCCGCCGGGACAATCTCCCCTATTC
few,TRBD2,TRBV18,TRBJ2-3,CASSRLSGGSTDTQYF,TGTGCCAGCTCACGATTGAGCGGGGGGAGCACAGATACGCAGTATTTT
few,TRBD2,TRBV3-1,TRBJ2-7,CASSQEGGTLSAEQYF,TGTGCCAGCAGCCAAGAGGGAGGGACCCTTTCTGCTGAGCAGTACTTC
NA,TRBD2,TRBV10-3,TRBJ2-3,CAISELAGGTDTQYF,TGTGCCATCAGTGAACTAGCGGGGGGCACAGATACGCAGTATTTT
NA,NA,TRBV7-2,TRBJ2-5,CASSFALGLGDPETQYF,TGTGCCAGCAGCTTCGCCCTGGGTCTTGGCGATCCAGAGACCCAGTACTTC